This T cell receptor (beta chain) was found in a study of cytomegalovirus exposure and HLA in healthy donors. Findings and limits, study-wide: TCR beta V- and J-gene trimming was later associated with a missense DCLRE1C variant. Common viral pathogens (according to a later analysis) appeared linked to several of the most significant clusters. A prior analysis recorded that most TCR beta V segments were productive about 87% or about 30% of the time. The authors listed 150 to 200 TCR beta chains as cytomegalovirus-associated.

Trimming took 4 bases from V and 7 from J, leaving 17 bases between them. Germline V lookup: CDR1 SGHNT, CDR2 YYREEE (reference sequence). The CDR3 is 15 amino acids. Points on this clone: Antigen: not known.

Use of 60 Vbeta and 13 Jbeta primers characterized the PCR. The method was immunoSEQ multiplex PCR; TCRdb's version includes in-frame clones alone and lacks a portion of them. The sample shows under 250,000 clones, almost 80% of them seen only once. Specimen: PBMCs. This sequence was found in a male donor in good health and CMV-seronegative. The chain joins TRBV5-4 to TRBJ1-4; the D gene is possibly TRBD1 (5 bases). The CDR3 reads CASSGTGTLGEKLFF. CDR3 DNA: TGTGCCAGCAGCGGAACCGGGACTTTGGGTGAAAAACTGTTTTTT.